This T cell receptor beta chain was identified in a study of blood T cell repertoires in COVID-19. TCRdb's copy holds only in-frame clones and misses some; the assay was immunoSEQ multiplex PCR. The repertoire holds about 57,000 clones, with roughly 88% as singletons. V lost 6 bases and J lost 1, with 12 bases in between. The germline gives CDR1 MNHNY, CDR2 SVGAGI (reference sequence). The CDR3 is 15 residues long. This TCR derives from a human donor in a cohort sampled during active COVID-19. V is TRBV6-6 and J is TRBJ1-4, with D perhaps matching TRBD1 (6 bases). The material sequenced was peripheral blood. The CDR3: CASSSQGKTNEKLFF. The CDR3 DNA sequence: TGTGCCAGCAGCTCACAGGGTAAAACTAATGAAAAACTGTTTTTT.